The 23 T cell receptor beta chains below were found in one sample sequenced in a study of T cells in narcolepsy. Measured with immunoSEQ multiplex PCR; TCRdb has only the in-frame clones, and not every one. This sample yields around 28,000 clones, of which around 78% are seen a single time; less than 1.5% belongs to the top ten. What was sequenced was CD45RA- memory CD4+ T cells from PBMCs. These receptors were taken from a human donor with narcolepsy.

The gene calls are TRBV6-6 and TRBJ2-5; no clear D gene. The J call may be in error: the DNA end matches TRBJ2-7 better. There are 16 residues in the CDR3. The V gene's germline CDR1 is MNHNY and CDR2 SVGAGI (reference sequence). CDR3 loop: CASSPGSRGNSYEQYF. The DNA of the CDR3 is TGTGCCAGCAGTCCCGGGTCCCGAGGTAATTCCTACGAGCAGTACTTC.

The rearrangement joins TRBV19 to TRBJ1-4; D remains ambiguous. This CDR3 spans 14 amino acids. With 0 bases removed from V and 0 bases from J, the gap between germline ends came to 2 bases. Germline CDR1 reads LNHDA; CDR2 reads SQIVND (reference sequence). The CDR3: CASSIDTTNEKLFF. The CDR3 DNA reads TGTGCCAGTAGTATAGATACAACTAATGAAAAACTGTTTTTT. Full variable domain (outside the CDR3, taken from reference TRBV19 and TRBJ1-4): DGGITQSPKYLFRKEGQNVTLSCEQNLNHDAMYWYRQDPGQGLRLIYYSQIVNDFQKGDIAEGYSVSREKKESFPLTVTSAQKNPTAFYLCASSIDTTNEKLFFGSGTQLSVL.

This chain connects TRBV19 to TRBJ1-3, with TRBD1 as a possible D gene (5 bases). CDR3 length equals 12 residues. Germline assignment: CDR1 LNHDA and CDR2 SQIVND (reference sequence). Trimming cost V 5 bases and J 4 bases, with 6 bases left between them. CDR3 DNA: TGTGCCAGTAGTCAGGGCGGAAACACCATATATTTT. Translation gives CASSQGGNTIYF.

This chain joins TRBV14 and TRBJ2-7; D not resolved. The germline V gene has CDR1 SGHDN and CDR2 FVKESK. The CDR3 runs to 13 residues. V was trimmed by 0 bases and J by 3 bases, leaving 6 bases between them. CDR3 sequence (DNA): TGTGCCAGCAGCCAAGATCTAGGCTACGAGCAGTACTTC. Protein: CASSQDLGYEQYF.

The chain employs TRBV19 and TRBJ1-1; D might be TRBD1 (6 bases). Germline V gives CDR1 LNHDA, CDR2 SQIVND (reference sequence). The CDR3 length is 18 residues. Trimming stripped 0 bases from V and 4 bases from J, with 21 bases between. The CDR3 loop is CASSIDSQGRTWTTEAFF. CDR3 nucleotide sequence: TGTGCCAGTAGTATAGATTCCCAGGGGAGAACGTGGACCACTGAAGCTTTCTTT.

V usage is TRBV5-1 and J usage is TRBJ2-5; 8 bases are shared with TRBD2. V lost 0 bases, J lost 5 bases, and 3 bases stayed unmatched. There are 14 residues in the CDR3. CDR1 SGHRS and CDR2 YFSETQ come from the germline V gene. DNA for the CDR3: TGCGCCAGCAGCTTGGGCGGGAGGAGGGAGACCCAGTACTTC. Translation gives CASSLGGRRETQYF.

This clone appeared a single time. The chain joins TRBV18 to TRBJ2-3; no clear D gene. CDR1 is KGHSH and CDR2 is LQKENI in the germline V gene. Trimming left V 3 bases short and J 3 bases short, with 7 bases between. CDR3 length: 13 residues. The CDR3 here is CASSPIITDTQYF. The CDR3 DNA follows: TGTGCCAGCTCACCTATAATAACAGATACGCAGTATTTT.

V and J are TRBV27 and TRBJ2-7; a possible D gene is TRBD2 (5 bases). Trimming removed 8 bases at V and 2 bases at J, with 13 bases between. The CDR3 runs 13 residues. CDR1 MNHEY and CDR2 SMNVEV come from the germline V gene (reference sequence). The CDR3 loop reads CASLAVGTYEQYF. CDR3 sequence (DNA): TGTGCCAGCCTAGCCGTCGGAACCTACGAGCAGTACTTC.

The chain links TRBV4-2 to TRBJ2-7, with D possibly TRBD1 on 5 matching bases. The V end lost 0 bases, the J end lost 1 base, and 13 bases lay between the germline ends. The CDR3 totals 16 residues. Germline assignment: CDR1 LGHNA and CDR2 YNFKEQ. CDR3 residues: CASSQDSQGPSYEQYF. In DNA form, the CDR3 reads TGTGCCAGCAGCCAAGATAGCCAGGGCCCATCCTACGAGCAGTACTTC.

CDR3 coding DNA: TGTGCCAGCAGTGAGGTGGGGAGCTTACGTGGCTACACCTTC. Translating gives CASSEVGSLRGYTF. This chain connects TRBV2 to TRBJ1-2, with D uncertain. CDR1 SNHLY and CDR2 FYNNEI come from the germline V gene. Trimming took 3 bases from V and 7 from J, leaving 15 bases between them. This CDR3 has 14 residues.

The J gene is TRBJ2-3, the V gene TRBV2, with no clear D. The V end was cut by 6 bases, the J end by 2 bases, with 12 bases between. This CDR3 is built from 14 residues. From germline, CDR1 is SNHLY and CDR2 FYNNEI. The DNA of the CDR3 is TGTGCCAGCAGAGTGGACCGGGCCACAGATACGCAGTATTTT. Translated: CASRVDRATDTQYF.

The chain carries TRBV5-1 and TRBJ2-1; D possibly corresponds to TRBD2 (6 bases). CDR3 length: 15 residues. The germline gives CDR1 SGHRS, CDR2 YFSETQ. The ends were cut back, 3 bases at V and 2 bases at J, with 12 bases in the middle. The CDR3 spells CASSSGLTTYNEQFF. In DNA, the CDR3 is TGCGCCAGCAGCTCGGGACTGACGACCTACAATGAGCAGTTCTTC.

The V gene is TRBV13, the J gene TRBJ2-3, with TRBD1 matching over 10 bases. The trim removed 5 bases at V and 5 bases at J, leaving 7 bases unmatched. The CDR3 loop spans 15 amino acids. CDR1 is PRHDT, CDR2 FYEKMQ, per germline (reference sequence). CDR3: CASSPTGGEIDTQYF. The CDR3 DNA follows: TGTGCCAGCAGCCCGACAGGGGGCGAGATAGATACGCAGTATTTT.

For the CDR3, the DNA is TGTGCCAGCAGTATGCCCCCGCCTAGCGGGAATGGTGAGCAGTTCTTC. This encodes CASSMPPPSGNGEQFF. V is TRBV25-1 and J is TRBJ2-7, with TRBD2 matching over 9 bases. The J call may not be correct, given that the DNA end is closer to TRBJ2-1. CDR1 MGHDK and CDR2 SYGVNS come from the germline V gene. This CDR3 contains 16 residues.

This chain joins TRBV7-9 and TRBJ1-5; no clear D. The CDR3 has 15 residues. Per the germline V gene, CDR1 is SEHNR and CDR2 is FQNEAQ (reference sequence). With 1 base removed from V and 0 bases from J, the gap between germline ends came to 7 bases. DNA of the CDR3: TGTGCCAGCAGCTTAGGAGGGAATAGCAATCAGCCCCAGCATTTT. It specifies CASSLGGNSNQPQHF.

The V call is TRBV29-1, the J call TRBJ1-1; no reliable D call. The CDR3 spans 13 residues. The germline CDR1 and CDR2 sequences are SQVTM and ANQGSEA. Trimming took 2 bases from V and 0 from J, leaving 7 bases between them. The CDR3 reads CSVERILNTEAFF. The CDR3 nucleotides read TGCAGCGTTGAAAGGATTCTGAACACTGAAGCTTTCTTT.

The V call is TRBV29-1, the J call TRBJ1-3; D not resolved. CDR1 is SQVTM and CDR2 is ANQGSEA in the germline V gene. The CDR3 extends over 12 amino acids. V gave up 3 bases and J gave up 4 bases, with 7 bases separating them. CDR3 residues: CSVDSGGNTIYF. Here the CDR3 DNA reads TGCAGCGTTGACTCGGGGGGAAACACCATATATTTT.

The chain joins TRBV5-1 to TRBJ2-2, with D unresolved. The germline gives CDR1 SGHRS, CDR2 YFSETQ. The CDR3 is 15 amino acids. The V end lost 5 bases, the J end lost 0 bases, and 11 bases lay between the germline ends. CDR3 in amino acids: CASRQLAANTGELFF. DNA of the CDR3: TGCGCCAGCAGACAGTTGGCGGCGAACACCGGGGAGCTGTTTTTT.

This CDR3 reads CASSLNPTMPLVGYTF. CDR3 DNA sequence: TGTGCCAGCAGTTTAAACCCGACAATGCCACTTGTCGGCTACACCTTC. The rearrangement joins TRBV27 to TRBJ1-2; D unclear. Germline V CDR1 and CDR2: MNHEY, SMNVEV (reference sequence). Deletions cut 2 bases from V and 8 bases from J, with 21 bases between. The length of the CDR3 is 16 residues.

The chain has TRBV5-4 and TRBJ1-2, with TRBD1 matching over 8 bases. The CDR3 loop spans 12 amino acids. V was clipped by 2 bases and J by 6 bases; unmatched bases: 0. Germline CDR1 SGHNT, CDR2 YYREEE (reference sequence). The CDR3 is CASSLQGDGYTF. The CDR3 DNA follows: TGTGCCAGCAGCTTACAGGGGGATGGCTACACCTTC.

The chain employs TRBV5-1 and TRBJ2-5; D gene uncertain. The CDR3 contains 12 residues. V lost 0 bases and J 8 bases, leaving 8 bases between the germline ends. The germline V gene has CDR1 SGHRS and CDR2 YFSETQ. DNA for the CDR3: TGCGCCAGCAGCTTGGAATGGAACACCCAGTACTTC. Protein: CASSLEWNTQYF.

This sequence joins TRBV5-8 and TRBJ1-2, with D maybe TRBD1 (5 bases). The germline V gene encodes CDR1 SGHTS and CDR2 YDEGEE. Trimming pared 2 bases from V and 4 bases from J, leaving 18 bases between. The CDR3 is 16 amino acids. The CDR3 region has the DNA TGTGCCAGCAGCTTAGGGGACCACCAGGGATCCTATGGCTACACCTTC. Its translation: CASSLGDHQGSYGYTF.

This chain joins TRBV6-4 and TRBJ1-6; 7 bases agree with TRBD1. Trimming cost V 0 bases and J 5 bases; bases outside gene matches: 10. The germline V gene has CDR1 MRHNA and CDR2 SNTAGT. The CDR3 loop spans 18 amino acids. CDR3 sequence: CASSDSGAAGGDNSPLHF. In DNA form, the CDR3 reads TGTGCCAGCAGTGACTCGGGGGCGGCAGGGGGGGATAATTCACCCCTCCACTTT.